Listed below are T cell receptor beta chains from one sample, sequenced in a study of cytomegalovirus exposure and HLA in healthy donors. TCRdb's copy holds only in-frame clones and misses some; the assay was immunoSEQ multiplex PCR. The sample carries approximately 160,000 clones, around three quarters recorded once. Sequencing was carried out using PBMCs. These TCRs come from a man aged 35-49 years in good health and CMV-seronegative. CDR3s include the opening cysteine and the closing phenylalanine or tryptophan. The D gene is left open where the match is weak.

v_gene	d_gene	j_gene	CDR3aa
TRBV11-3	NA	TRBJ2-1	CASSSRRSSKIFF
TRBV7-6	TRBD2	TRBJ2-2	CASSSPGGMTGELFF
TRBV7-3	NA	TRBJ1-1	CASSLGFGVAGAKNTEAFF
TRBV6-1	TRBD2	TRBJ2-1	CASSVWSGTTYNEQFF
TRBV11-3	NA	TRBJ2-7	CASSLGRGTYEQYF
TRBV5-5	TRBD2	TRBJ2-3	CASSQGTSGRSGGTQYF
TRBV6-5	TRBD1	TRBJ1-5	CASSTRQGTEPQHF
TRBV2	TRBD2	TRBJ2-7	CASSVLAGGSYEQYF
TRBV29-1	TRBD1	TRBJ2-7	CSTWDREGEQYF
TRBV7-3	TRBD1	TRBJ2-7	CASSPRTGIHEQYF
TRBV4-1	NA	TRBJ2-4	CASSPWGRNKNSQYF
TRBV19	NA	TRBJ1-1	CASSISSRPGTSGTEAFF
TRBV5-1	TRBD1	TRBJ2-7	CASSLDRGEQYF
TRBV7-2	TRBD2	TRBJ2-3	CASSLDRAGGVTDTQYF
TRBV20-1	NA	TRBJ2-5	CSARAQETQYF
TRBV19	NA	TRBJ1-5	CASSILSGSNQPQHF
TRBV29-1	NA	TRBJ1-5	CSVEDPEYSNQPQHF
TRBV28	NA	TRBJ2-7	CASSSNSYEQYF
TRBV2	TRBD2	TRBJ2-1	CASSEVGLAGYNEQFF
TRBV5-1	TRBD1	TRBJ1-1	CASSLGDSEAMAEAFF
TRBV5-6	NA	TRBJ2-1	CASSLTMNEQFF
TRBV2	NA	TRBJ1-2	CASNPDRGGFNYGYTF
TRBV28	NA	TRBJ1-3	CASSFSRTSGNTIYF
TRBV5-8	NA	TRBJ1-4	CASSPPWTHNEKLFF
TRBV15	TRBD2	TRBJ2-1	CATSLTGGGIYNEQFF
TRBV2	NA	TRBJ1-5	CASTRDGLAGPQHF
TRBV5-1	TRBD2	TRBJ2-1	CASSLVPSGSPDEQFF
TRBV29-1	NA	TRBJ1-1	CSVELRQNTEAFF
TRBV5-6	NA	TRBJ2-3	CASSFEGGGGFSTDTQYF
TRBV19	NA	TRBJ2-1	CASSIGAILKSYNEQFF
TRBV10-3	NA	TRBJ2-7	CASRGLGNYEQYF
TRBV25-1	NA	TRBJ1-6	CASSDPFSYNSPLHF
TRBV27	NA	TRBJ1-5	CASSLFSSNQPQHF
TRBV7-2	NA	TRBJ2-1	CASKGRADNEQFF
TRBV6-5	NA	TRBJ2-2	CASSPGTLDTGELFF
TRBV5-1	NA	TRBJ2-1	CASTSALWTFLAGYNEQFF
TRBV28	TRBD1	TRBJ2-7	CASTTGQGGVGHYSYEQYF
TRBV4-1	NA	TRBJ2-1	CASSQDRVNYNEQFF
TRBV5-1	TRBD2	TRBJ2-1	CASSWGLADYNEQFF
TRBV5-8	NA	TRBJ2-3	CASSWKSGGRTDTQYF
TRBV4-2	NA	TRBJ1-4	CASSQDRGFNEKLFF
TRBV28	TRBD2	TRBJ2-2	CASTSGGMVLFF